This entry is about one T cell receptor beta chain. Its target is unknown. The CDR3 runs to 12 residues. The V end lost 4 bases, the J end lost 2 bases, and 5 bases lay between the germline ends. Germline CDR1 and CDR2: MNHEY and SVGAGI. These data come from a study of cytomegalovirus exposure and HLA in healthy donors. Study results and caveats: CMV antigen specificity was confirmed in vitro for three CMV-associated chains.

A multiplex PCR was run with 60 Vbeta primers and 13 Jbeta primers. Produced via immunoSEQ multiplex PCR; TCRdb's table is partial and in-frame only. The sample lists about 98,000 clones; roughly four fifths were seen once. The sequence came from a human donor in good health. This rearrangement joins TRBV6-5 to TRBJ1-2; D is unresolved. Input material: PBMCs. The CDR3 nucleotides are TGTGCCAGCAGTTCCATGAACTATGGCTACACCTTC. This translates into CASSSMNYGYTF.